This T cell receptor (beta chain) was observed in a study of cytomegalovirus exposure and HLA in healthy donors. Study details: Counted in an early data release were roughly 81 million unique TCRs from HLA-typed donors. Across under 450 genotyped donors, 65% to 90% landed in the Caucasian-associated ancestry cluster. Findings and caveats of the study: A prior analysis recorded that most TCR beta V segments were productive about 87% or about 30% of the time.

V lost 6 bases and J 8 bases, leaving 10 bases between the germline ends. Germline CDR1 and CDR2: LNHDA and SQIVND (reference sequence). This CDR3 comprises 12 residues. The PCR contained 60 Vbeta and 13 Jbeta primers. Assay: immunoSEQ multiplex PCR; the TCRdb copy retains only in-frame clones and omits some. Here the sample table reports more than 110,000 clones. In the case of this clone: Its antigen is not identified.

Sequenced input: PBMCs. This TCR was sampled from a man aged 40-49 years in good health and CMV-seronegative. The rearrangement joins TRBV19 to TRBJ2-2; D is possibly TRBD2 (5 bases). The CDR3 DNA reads TGTGCCAGTAGGCCAAGGGAGGGGGAGCTGTTTTTT. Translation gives CASRPREGELFF.